This T cell receptor beta chain was recorded in a study of Graves' ophthalmopathy and Graves' hyperthyroidism. Across the whole study: A follow-up of 18 months without ophthalmopathy meant that hyperthyroidism was stable.

Amplification from RNA transcripts yielded the TCR beta CDR3 regions. HTBI primers served in a first-round RT-PCR, which a second-round multiplex PCR followed. TCRdb re-analysed the multiplex PCR reads in MiXCR, keeping a single row per CDR3 protein. Counted here are a few hundred thousand distinct CDR3 sequences, under 45% occurring once; the ten biggest clones make up roughly 4%. Study findings and constraints: For separating ophthalmopathy from stable hyperthyroidism, a 13-signature model gave 85% to 90% sensitivity and roughly 78% specificity.

Details on this clonotype: Antigen unknown. This could be a read error, since a much larger clone is one nucleotide away.

This receptor was taken from an adult man with Graves' hyperthyroidism. The sequenced sample was peripheral blood or thyroid tissue (not recorded which).

The CDR3: CATKKPNTEAFF. For the CDR3, the DNA is TGTGCCACCAAGAAACCGAACACTGAAGCTTTCTTT. The gene calls are TRBV6-5 and TRBJ1-1; no clear D. The germline CDR1 and CDR2 sequences are MNHEY and SVGAGI. Trimming stripped 10 bases from V and 1 base from J, with 10 bases between. The CDR3 has 12 amino acids.